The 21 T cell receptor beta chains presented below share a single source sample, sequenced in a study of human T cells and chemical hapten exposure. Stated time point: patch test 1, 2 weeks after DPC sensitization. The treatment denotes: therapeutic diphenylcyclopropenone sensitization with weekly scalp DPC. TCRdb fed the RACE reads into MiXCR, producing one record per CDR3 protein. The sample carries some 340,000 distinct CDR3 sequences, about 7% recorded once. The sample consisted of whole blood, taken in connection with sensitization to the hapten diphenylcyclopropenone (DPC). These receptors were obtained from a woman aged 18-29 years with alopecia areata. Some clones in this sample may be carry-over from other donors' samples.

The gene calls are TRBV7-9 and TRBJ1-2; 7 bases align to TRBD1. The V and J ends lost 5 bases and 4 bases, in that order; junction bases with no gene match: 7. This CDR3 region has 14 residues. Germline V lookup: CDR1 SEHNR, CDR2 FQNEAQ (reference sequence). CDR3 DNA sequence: TGTGCCAGCAGCCTAGAAGGGGGCGGCTATGGCTACACCTTC. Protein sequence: CASSLEGGGYGYTF. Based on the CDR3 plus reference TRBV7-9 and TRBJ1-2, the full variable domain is DTGVSQNPRHKITKRGQNVTFRCDPISEHNRLYWYRQTLGQGPEFLTYFQNEAQLEKSRLLSDRFSAERPKGSFSTLEIQRTEQGDSAMYLCASSLEGGGYGYTFGSGTRLTVV.

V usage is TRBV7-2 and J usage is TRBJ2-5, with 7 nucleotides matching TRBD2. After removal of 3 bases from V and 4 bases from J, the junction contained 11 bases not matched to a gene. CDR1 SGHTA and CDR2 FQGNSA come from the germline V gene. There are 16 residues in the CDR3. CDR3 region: CASSFNGGGITETQYF. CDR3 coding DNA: TGTGCCAGCAGCTTTAACGGCGGGGGAATCACAGAGACCCAGTACTTC.

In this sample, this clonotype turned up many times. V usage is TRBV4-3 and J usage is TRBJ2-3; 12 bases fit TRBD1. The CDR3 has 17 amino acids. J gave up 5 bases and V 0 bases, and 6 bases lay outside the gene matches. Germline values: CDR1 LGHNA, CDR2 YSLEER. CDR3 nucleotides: TGCGCCAGCAGCCAAGAACAGGGGACAGGGGGCGAAGATACGCAGTATTTT. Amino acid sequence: CASSQEQGTGGEDTQYF.

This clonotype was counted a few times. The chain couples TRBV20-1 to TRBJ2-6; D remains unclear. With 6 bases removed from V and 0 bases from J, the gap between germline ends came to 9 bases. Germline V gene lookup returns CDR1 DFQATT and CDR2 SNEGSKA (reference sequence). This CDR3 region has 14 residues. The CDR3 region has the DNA TGCAGTGCCTTAGTGCTCTCTGGGGCCAACGTCCTGACTTTC. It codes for CSALVLSGANVLTF.

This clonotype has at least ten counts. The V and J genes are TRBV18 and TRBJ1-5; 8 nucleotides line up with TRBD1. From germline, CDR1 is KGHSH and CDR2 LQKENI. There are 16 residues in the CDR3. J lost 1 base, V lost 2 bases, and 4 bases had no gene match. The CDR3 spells CASSPDRGSSNQPQHF. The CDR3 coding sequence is TGTGCCAGCTCACCAGACAGGGGCTCGAGCAATCAGCCCCAGCATTTT.

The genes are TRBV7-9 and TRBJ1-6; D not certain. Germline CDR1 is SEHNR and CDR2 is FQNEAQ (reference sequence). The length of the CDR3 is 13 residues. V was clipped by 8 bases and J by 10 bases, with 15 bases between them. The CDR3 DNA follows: TGTGCCAGCGGGCCTGGAGTGGGGTCACCCCTCCACTTT. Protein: CASGPGVGSPLHF.

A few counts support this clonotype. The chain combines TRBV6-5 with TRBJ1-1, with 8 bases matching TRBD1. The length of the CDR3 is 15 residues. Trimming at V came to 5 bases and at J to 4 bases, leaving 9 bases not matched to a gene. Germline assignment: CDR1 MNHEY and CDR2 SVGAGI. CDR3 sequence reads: CASSLGQGRVTEAFF. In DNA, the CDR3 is TGTGCCAGCAGTCTAGGACAGGGAAGGGTCACTGAAGCTTTCTTT.

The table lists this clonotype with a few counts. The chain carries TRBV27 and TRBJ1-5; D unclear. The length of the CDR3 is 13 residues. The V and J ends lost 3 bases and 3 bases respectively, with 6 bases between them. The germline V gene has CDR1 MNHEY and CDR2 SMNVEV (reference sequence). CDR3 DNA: TGTGCCAGCAGTTTTTCGGACAATCAGCCCCAGCATTTT. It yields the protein CASSFSDNQPQHF.

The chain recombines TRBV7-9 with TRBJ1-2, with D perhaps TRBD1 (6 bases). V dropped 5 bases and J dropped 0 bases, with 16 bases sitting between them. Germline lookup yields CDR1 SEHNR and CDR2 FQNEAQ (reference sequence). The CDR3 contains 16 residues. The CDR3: CASSRRGGLSNYGYTF. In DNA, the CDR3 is TGTGCCAGCAGCCGGCGCGGGGGCCTCTCTAACTATGGCTACACCTTC.

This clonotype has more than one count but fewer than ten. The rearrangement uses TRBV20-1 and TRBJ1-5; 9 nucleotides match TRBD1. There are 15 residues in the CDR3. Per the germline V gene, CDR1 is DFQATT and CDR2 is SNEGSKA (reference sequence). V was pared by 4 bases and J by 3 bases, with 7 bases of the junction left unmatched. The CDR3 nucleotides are TGCAGTGCTACCGGGACAGGGAGCCTCAATCAGCCCCAGCATTTT. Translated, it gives CSATGTGSLNQPQHF.

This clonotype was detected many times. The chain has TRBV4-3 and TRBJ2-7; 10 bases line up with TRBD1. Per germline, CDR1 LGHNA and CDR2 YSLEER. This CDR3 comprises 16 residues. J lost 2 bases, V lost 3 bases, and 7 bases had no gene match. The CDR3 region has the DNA TGCGCCAGCAGCCAGGCCGGGACAGGGGCCCCCTACGAGCAGTACTTC. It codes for CASSQAGTGAPYEQYF.

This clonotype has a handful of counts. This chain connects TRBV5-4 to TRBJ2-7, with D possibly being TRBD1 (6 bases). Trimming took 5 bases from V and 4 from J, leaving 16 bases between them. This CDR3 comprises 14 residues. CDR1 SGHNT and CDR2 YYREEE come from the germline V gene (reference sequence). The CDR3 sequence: CASRGAGVLYEQYF. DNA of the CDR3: TGTGCCAGCAGGGGAGCAGGGGTTCTGTACGAGCAGTACTTC.

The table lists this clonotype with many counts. The CDR3 loop is CASSFGPGQKIYGYTF. As DNA, the CDR3 is TGTGCCAGCAGCTTTGGCCCGGGACAGAAGATCTATGGCTACACCTTC. The rearrangement joins TRBV13 to TRBJ1-2; 7 bases are a match to TRBD1. CDR1 and CDR2 (germline): PRHDT, FYEKMQ (reference sequence). Trimming removed 3 bases from V and 4 bases from J; junction bases left unmatched: 11. The CDR3 is 16 residues long.

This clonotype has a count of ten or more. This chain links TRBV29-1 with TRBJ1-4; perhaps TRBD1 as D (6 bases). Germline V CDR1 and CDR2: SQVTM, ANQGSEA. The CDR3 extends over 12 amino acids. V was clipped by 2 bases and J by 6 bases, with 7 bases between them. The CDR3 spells CSVESGDEKLFF. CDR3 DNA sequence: TGCAGCGTTGAATCAGGGGATGAAAAACTGTTTTTT.

The CDR3 region has the DNA TGCAGTTCGGTGGAGTGGGTGATCGGAACTGAAGCTTTCTTT. It encodes CSSVEWVIGTEAFF. V usage is TRBV20-1 and J usage is TRBJ1-1, with D hard to call. The ends were cut back, 8 bases at V and 5 bases at J, with 21 bases in the middle. The CDR3 consists of 14 residues. The germline gives CDR1 DFQATT, CDR2 SNEGSKA (reference sequence).

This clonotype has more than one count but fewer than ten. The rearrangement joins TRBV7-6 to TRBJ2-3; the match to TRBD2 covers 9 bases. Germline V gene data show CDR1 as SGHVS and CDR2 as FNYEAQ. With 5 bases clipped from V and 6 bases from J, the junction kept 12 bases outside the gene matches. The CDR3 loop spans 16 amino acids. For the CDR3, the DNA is TGTGCCAGCAGCCGTCCCCCGGGACTAGCTACGGATACGCAGTATTTT. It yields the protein CASSRPPGLATDTQYF.

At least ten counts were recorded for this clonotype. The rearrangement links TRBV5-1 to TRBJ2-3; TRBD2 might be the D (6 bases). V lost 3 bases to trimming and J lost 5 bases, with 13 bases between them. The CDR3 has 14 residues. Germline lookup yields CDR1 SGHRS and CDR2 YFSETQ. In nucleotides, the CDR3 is TGCGCCAGCAGCTCCGGGGGTTTTGGAGATACGCAGTATTTT. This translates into CASSSGGFGDTQYF.

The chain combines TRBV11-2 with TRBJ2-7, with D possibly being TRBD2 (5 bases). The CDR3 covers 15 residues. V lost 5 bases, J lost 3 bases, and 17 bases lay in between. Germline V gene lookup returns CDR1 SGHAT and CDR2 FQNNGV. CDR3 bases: TGTGCCAGCAGCCCCAACGAAGGACTGTTCTACGAGCAGTACTTC. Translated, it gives CASSPNEGLFYEQYF.

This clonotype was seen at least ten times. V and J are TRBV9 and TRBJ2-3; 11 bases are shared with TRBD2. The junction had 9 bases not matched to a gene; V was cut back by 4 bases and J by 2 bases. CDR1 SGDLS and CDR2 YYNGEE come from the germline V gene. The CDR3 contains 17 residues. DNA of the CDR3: TGTGCCAGCAGCCCTCGTCTAGCGGGGGGCTACACAGATACGCAGTATTTT. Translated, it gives CASSPRLAGGYTDTQYF.

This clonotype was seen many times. The CDR3 DNA is TGTGCCAGCAGCCGCGGACTAGCGGGCGGGACAGATACGCAGTATTTT. It is translated as CASSRGLAGGTDTQYF. This rearrangement joins TRBV2 to TRBJ2-3, with TRBD2 matching 11 bases. Germline CDR1 SNHLY, CDR2 FYNNEI. J was trimmed by 3 bases and V by 6 bases; bases with no gene match: 8. CDR3 length: 16 amino acids.

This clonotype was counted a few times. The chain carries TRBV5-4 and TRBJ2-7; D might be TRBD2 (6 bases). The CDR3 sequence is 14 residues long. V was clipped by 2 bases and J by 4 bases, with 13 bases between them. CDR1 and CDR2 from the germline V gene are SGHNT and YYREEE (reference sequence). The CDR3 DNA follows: TGTGCCAGCAGCTTAGGAGGGGAAGGGTACGAGCAGTACTTC. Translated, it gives CASSLGGEGYEQYF.